The entry that follows covers one T cell receptor beta chain sequence. The sample originates from a study of cytomegalovirus exposure and HLA in healthy donors. Germline assignment: CDR1 SGHTA and CDR2 FQGTGA. There are 16 residues in the CDR3. V lost 5 bases and J lost 1, with 12 bases in between. PCR employed 60 Vbeta and 13 Jbeta primers. The data were produced by immunoSEQ multiplex PCR, yet TCRdb's version contains in-frame clones alone and is incomplete. The sample contains about 120,000 clones, 82% of which appear only once. The receptor's source is a woman between 18 and 29 years old in good health and CMV-seronegative. J is TRBJ2-6 and V is TRBV7-3, with a possible D match to TRBD1 (6 bases). Sequenced input: PBMCs. CDR3 protein: CASSPQGNSGANVLTF. The CDR3 DNA reads TGTGCCAGCAGCCCCCAGGGGAATTCTGGGGCCAACGTCCTGACTTTC.